This T cell receptor beta chain was observed in a study of control samples from healthy donors and cancer patients. This CDR3 has 12 amino acids. V lost 10 bases to trimming and J lost 7 bases, with 16 bases between them. The V gene's germline CDR1 is SNHLY and CDR2 FYNNEI. This clone was observed a handful of times. Only in-frame clones appear in the TCRdb table, and some are missing; sequencing was by immunoSEQ multiplex PCR. The sample lists around 80,000 clones; more than 70% were seen once. Sequencing input: blood. The gene calls are TRBV2 and TRBJ1-2; TRBD1 might be the D (6 bases). The TCR comes from a man aged 45-65 years in good health. CDR3 sequence: CANFQGYGGYTF. The CDR3 coding sequence is TGTGCCAACTTCCAGGGGTACGGTGGCTACACCTTC.